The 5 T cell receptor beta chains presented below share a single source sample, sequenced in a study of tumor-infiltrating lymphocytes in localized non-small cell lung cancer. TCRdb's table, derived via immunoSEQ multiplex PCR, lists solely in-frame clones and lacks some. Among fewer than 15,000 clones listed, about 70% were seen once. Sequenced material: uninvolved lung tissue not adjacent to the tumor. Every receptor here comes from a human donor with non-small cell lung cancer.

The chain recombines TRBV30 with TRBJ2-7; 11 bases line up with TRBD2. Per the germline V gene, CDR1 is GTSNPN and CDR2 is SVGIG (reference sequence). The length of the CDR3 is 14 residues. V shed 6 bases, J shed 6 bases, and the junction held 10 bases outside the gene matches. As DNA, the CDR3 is TGTGCCTGCAAATATAGCGGGAGGGCCGGCGAGCAGTACTTC. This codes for CACKYSGRAGEQYF.

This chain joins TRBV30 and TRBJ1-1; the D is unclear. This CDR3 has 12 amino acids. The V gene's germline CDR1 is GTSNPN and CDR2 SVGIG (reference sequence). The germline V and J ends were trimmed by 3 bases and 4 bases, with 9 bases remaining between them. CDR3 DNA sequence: TGTGCCTGGAGCGTAGTGGGCACTGAAGCTTTCTTT. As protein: CAWSVVGTEAFF. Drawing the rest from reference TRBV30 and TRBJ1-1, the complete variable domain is SQTIHQWPATLVQPVGSPLSLECTVEGTSNPNLYWYRQAAGRGLQLLFYSVGIGQISSEVPQNLSASRPQDRQFILSSKKLLLSDSGFYLCAWSVVGTEAFFGQGTRLTVV.

The CDR3 loop reads CASSDVSSQSRANVLTF. The CDR3 region has the DNA TGCGCCAGCTCTGATGTATCGTCACAAAGTCGGGCCAACGTCCTGACTTTC. The V and J genes are TRBV5-1 and TRBJ2-6; D uncertain. This CDR3 is 17 amino acids long. The germline gives CDR1 SGHRS, CDR2 YFSETQ. The ends were cut back, 7 bases at V and 5 bases at J, with 22 bases in the middle. The whole variable domain, filled in from reference TRBV5-1 and TRBJ2-6, reads KAGVTQTPRYLIKTRGQQVTLSCSPISGHRSVSWYQQTPGQGLQFLFEYFSETQRNKGNFPGRFSGRQFSNSRSEMNVSTLELGDSALYLCASSDVSSQSRANVLTFGAGSRLTVL.

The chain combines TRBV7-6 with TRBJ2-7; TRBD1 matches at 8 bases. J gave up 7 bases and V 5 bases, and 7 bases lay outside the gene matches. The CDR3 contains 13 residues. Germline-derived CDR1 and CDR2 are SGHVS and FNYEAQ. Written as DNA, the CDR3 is TGTGCCAGCAGCCATGACAGGGGCCGGGAGCAGTACTTC. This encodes CASSHDRGREQYF.

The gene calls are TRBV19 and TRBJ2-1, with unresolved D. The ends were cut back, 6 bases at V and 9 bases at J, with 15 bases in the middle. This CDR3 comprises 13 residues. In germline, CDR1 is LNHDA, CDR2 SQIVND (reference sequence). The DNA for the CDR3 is TGTGCCAGTAGCTTCCCCGGCCGCACTGAGCAGTTCTTC. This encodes CASSFPGRTEQFF.